This TCR beta chain was observed in a study of T cells in women clearing cervical HPV infection. Germline CDR1 is SGHDN and CDR2 is FVKESK. Trimming took 0 bases from V and 5 from J; bases not matched to a gene: 1. This CDR3 region has 15 residues. Sequencing used immunoSEQ multiplex PCR; TCRdb keeps in-frame clones, though not all of them. This repertoire includes about 34,000 clones. With respect to this clone: The DNA ends 3 residues before the CDR3 does, and the rest of the CDR3 is filled in from the germline J gene.

The sequenced sample consisted of blood buffy coat. The chain joins TRBV14 to TRBJ2-1; TRBD2 matches at 10 bases. The origin of this receptor is a woman aged 18 to 69 with a cervical HPV16 infection that either progressed to CIN3+ or cleared (not recorded which). CDR3 DNA, as far as it was read: TGTGCCAGCAGCCAAGATCTAGCGGGGGACAATGAG. This codes for CASSQDLAGDNE. The whole CDR3 region reads CASSQDLAGDNEQFF.